Listed below are T cell receptor beta chains from one sample, sequenced in a study of blood T cell repertoires in COVID-19. Measured with immunoSEQ multiplex PCR; TCRdb has only the in-frame clones, and not every one. The data show about 350,000 clones, about 91% seen once. Sequenced sample: peripheral blood. The receptors derive from a man aged 30-40 years with COVID-19, enrolled during active disease. CDR3s include the opening cysteine and the closing phenylalanine or tryptophan. The D gene is left open where the match is weak. Clone size is given for some rows only: seen once, a few or many times, or a class if the clone is expanded.

d_call	cdr3_length	v_call	j_call	clone_size	cdr3_aa	cdr3_nt
NA	11	TRBV24-1	TRBJ1-2	few	CATGAYYGYTF	TGTGCCACCGGGGCATACTATGGCTACACCTTC
NA	13	TRBV10-3	TRBJ2-7	few	CAISERTAYEQYF	TGTGCCATCAGCGAAAGGACAGCTTACGAGCAGTACTTC
TRBD1	14	TRBV28	TRBJ2-5	NA	CASDRDRVRETQYF	TGTGCCAGCGACAGGGACAGGGTAAGAGAGACCCAGTACTTC
NA	13	TRBV11-3	TRBJ2-5	NA	CASSFGRQGAQYF	TGTGCCAGCAGCTTTGGTAGACAAGGGGCCCAGTACTTC
NA	16	TRBV19	TRBJ2-3	NA	CASSIAAQMGTDTQYF	TGTGCCAGTAGTATAGCCGCCCAGATGGGCACAGATACGCAGTATTTT
NA	15	TRBV30	TRBJ2-4	NA	CAWSLGGATKNIQYF	TGTGCCTGGAGCTTAGGGGGGGCAACCAAAAACATTCAGTACTTC
NA	13	TRBV19	TRBJ2-5	NA	CATSVSEQETQYF	TGTGCCACCTCGGTGAGTGAGCAAGAGACCCAGTACTTC
NA	16	TRBV5-1	TRBJ2-2	NA	CASSSQGPSEAGELFF	TGCGCCAGCAGCTCCCAGGGCCCATCTGAGGCCGGGGAGCTGTTTTTT
TRBD1	15	TRBV9	TRBJ2-7	NA	CASSVGTGGFYEQYF	TGTGCCAGCAGCGTAGGAACAGGGGGCTTCTACGAGCAGTACTTC
NA	14	TRBV19	TRBJ2-1	once	CASGRASSYNEQFF	TGTGCCAGTGGCAGGGCGTCCTCCTACAATGAGCAGTTCTTC
NA	12	TRBV28	TRBJ1-5	NA	CASGYRLQPQHF	TGTGCCAGCGGGTACAGGCTCCAGCCCCAGCATTTT
TRBD1	18	TRBV4-2	TRBJ1-1	NA	CASSPKIGTGTVNTEAFF	TGTGCCAGCAGCCCAAAGATCGGCACCGGGACAGTAAACACTGAAGCTTTCTTT
NA	15	TRBV25-1	TRBJ2-1	NA	CASSPPPSTNNEQFF	TGTGCCAGCAGCCCTCCTCCCTCGACAAACAATGAGCAGTTCTTC
NA	15	TRBV28	TRBJ2-1	NA	CASSPAGRAYNEQFF	TGTGCCAGCAGCCCTGCTGGCAGGGCCTACAATGAGCAGTTCTTC
NA	15	TRBV19	TRBJ1-2	NA	CASSIDWAANYGYTF	TGTGCCAGTAGTATAGATTGGGCTGCTAACTATGGCTACACCTTC
NA	12	TRBV9	TRBJ2-1	NA	CASSDWRNEQFF	TGTGCCAGCAGCGATTGGCGGAATGAGCAGTTCTTC
TRBD1	19	TRBV4-2	TRBJ1-6	NA	CASSQDKTGLMTYNSPLHF	TGTGCCAGCAGCCAAGATAAGACAGGGTTGATGACCTATAATTCACCCCTCCACTTT
NA	14	TRBV6-1	TRBJ1-2	NA	CASSEKTDFYGYTF	TGTGCCAGCAGTGAAAAGACAGATTTCTATGGCTACACCTTC
TRBD2	15	TRBV7-2	TRBJ2-7	few	CASSLTSGGIYEQYF	TGTGCCAGCAGCTTAACTAGCGGAGGGATCTACGAGCAGTACTTC
NA	15	TRBV9	TRBJ2-3	NA	CASSVQSSGTDTQYF	TGTGCCAGCAGCGTACAGTCTAGCGGCACAGATACGCAGTATTTT
NA	16	TRBV6-5	TRBJ1-5	NA	CASSYSGPGGNQPQHF	TGTGCCAGCAGTTACTCGGGCCCCGGGGGCAATCAGCCCCAGCATTTT
TRBD2	18	TRBV19	TRBJ2-4	NA	CASSTGLAKDLAKNIQYF	TGTGCCAGTAGTACCGGACTAGCCAAAGATCTAGCCAAAAACATTCAGTACTTC
NA	12	TRBV7-9	TRBJ2-7	NA	CASSSARHEQYF	TGTGCCAGCAGCTCCGCGAGGCACGAGCAGTACTTC
NA	14	TRBV11-2	TRBJ2-5	once	CASSFLRAGETQYF	TGTGCCAGCAGCTTTCTCAGGGCCGGGGAGACCCAGTACTTC
NA	14	TRBV5-4	TRBJ2-2	NA	CASASAANTGELFF	TGTGCCAGCGCTAGCGCTGCGAACACCGGGGAGCTGTTTTTT
NA	16	TRBV30	TRBJ1-3	NA	CAWTQTGTSSGNTIYF	TGTGCCTGGACCCAGACAGGAACTTCCTCTGGAAACACCATATATTTT
TRBD2	13	TRBV3-1/TRBV3-2	TRBJ2-3	NA	CASSGSSGATQYF	TGTGCCAGCAGCGGCAGTAGCGGGGCTACGCAGTATTTT
NA	14	TRBV10-3	TRBJ2-1	NA	CAISESNGNNEQFF	TGTGCCATCAGTGAGTCGAACGGTAACAATGAGCAGTTCTTC
TRBD2	14	TRBV7-9	TRBJ2-2	few	CASRGEGNTGELFF	TGTGCCAGCAGAGGGGAGGGGAACACCGGGGAGCTGTTTTTT